Listed here is a single TCR beta chain. The antigen remains undetermined. This sample stems from a study of T cell responses to AZD1222 COVID-19 vaccine. Study-wide points: Among the donors, most were white British and more were female, and clonal diversity was possibly underestimated. Spike-specific TCR repertoires showed rising breadth and depth after two AZD1222 doses.

Germline CDR1 and CDR2: MNHEY and SMNVEV (reference sequence). CDR3 length: 16 amino acids. V gave up 0 bases and J gave up 0 bases, with 9 bases separating them. The method was immunoSEQ multiplex PCR; TCRdb's version includes in-frame clones alone and lacks a portion of them. The sample records 120,000 to 150,000 clones, about 92% being singletons. This specimen consisted of peripheral blood, obtained on day 0 of AZD1222 vaccination. The rearrangement uses TRBV27 and TRBJ1-3; D gene unclear. The source is an adult in good health. CDR3 region: CASSLSWASSGNTIYF. Here the CDR3 DNA reads TGTGCCAGCAGTTTATCGTGGGCCAGCTCTGGAAACACCATATATTTT.